This TCR beta chain stems from a study of early T cells in non-severe SARS-CoV-2 infection. Study-wide background: Bulk RNA isolated from unsorted whole blood underwent sequencing; chains were not paired. Study-level results: Anti-spike CD8 responses were favored by VDJdb matching, which missed private and CD4 specificities.

Each cDNA molecule carried a unique molecular identifier. TCRdb redid the calling of the 5' RACE reads with MiXCR, one entry per CDR3 protein. The table includes around 100,000 distinct CDR3 sequences, around 17% detected once. This clonotype was seen ten or more times. The antigen is not known. The CDR3 totals 13 residues. The V gene's germline CDR1 is DFQATT and CDR2 SNEGSKA (reference sequence). V was clipped by 6 bases and J by 6 bases; unmatched bases: 10. This sequence joins TRBV20-1 and TRBJ2-7; 8 nucleotides align to TRBD2. The sequenced material came from whole blood. The source of this sequence is an adult who was a healthcare worker with PCR-confirmed SARS-CoV-2 infection or an uninfected control (not recorded which). Here the CDR3 reads CSAPLLAGSEQYF. The CDR3 DNA is TGCAGTGCCCCTCTCCTAGCGGGTAGCGAGCAGTACTTC.